This T cell receptor (beta chain) stems from a study of identical twins. Points from the study as a whole: Memory repertoires showed no such pattern, whereas abundant cord blood beta clonotypes carried fewer insertions. The analysis was cross-sectional rather than longitudinal within donors.

One entry per CDR3 protein results from TCRdb running MiXCR on the 5' RACE reads. The sample gives hundreds of thousands of distinct CDR3 sequences, approximately 9% of which show up once; roughly 0.97% is in the top ten. This CDR3 has 13 residues. V was cut by 3 bases and J by 0 bases, with 6 bases left in between. CDR1 KGHSH and CDR2 LQKENI come from the germline V gene. This clonotype was recorded many times. Its antigen remains unidentified. The sample also formed part of further work on yellow fever vaccine responses in identical twins.

The sample consisted of PBMCs. The sequence was obtained from a woman younger than 35 in good health. The chain has TRBV18 and TRBJ2-7; no clear D. The CDR3 DNA follows: TGTGCCAGCTCACCGGAGCTCTCCTACGAGCAGTACTTC. Protein sequence: CASSPELSYEQYF.